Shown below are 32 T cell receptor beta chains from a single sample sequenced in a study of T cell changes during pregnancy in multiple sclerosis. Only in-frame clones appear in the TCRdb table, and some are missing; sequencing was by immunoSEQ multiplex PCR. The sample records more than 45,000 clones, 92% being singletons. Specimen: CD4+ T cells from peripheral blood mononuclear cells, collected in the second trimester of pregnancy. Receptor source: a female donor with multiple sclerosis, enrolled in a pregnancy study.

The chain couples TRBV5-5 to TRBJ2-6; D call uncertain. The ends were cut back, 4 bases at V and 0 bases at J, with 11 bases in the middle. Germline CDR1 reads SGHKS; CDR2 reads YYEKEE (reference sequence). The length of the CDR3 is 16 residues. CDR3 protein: CASSPRLVSGANVLTF. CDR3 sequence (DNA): TGTGCCAGCAGCCCCCGACTGGTCTCTGGGGCCAACGTCCTGACTTTC.

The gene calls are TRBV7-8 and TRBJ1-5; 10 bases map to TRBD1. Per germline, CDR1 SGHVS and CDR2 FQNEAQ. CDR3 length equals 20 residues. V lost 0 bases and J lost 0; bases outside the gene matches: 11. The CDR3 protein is CASSLARWGQGTYSNQPQHF. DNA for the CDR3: TGTGCCAGCAGCTTAGCGCGTTGGGGACAGGGGACCTATAGCAATCAGCCCCAGCATTTT.

The CDR3 region has the DNA TGTGCCAGTAGTATTAGGCGGACAGGGGGGAGAGACTATGGCTACACCTTC. Protein: CASSIRRTGGRDYGYTF. The J gene is TRBJ1-2, the V gene TRBV19, with TRBD1 matching over 10 bases. The germline gives CDR1 LNHDA, CDR2 SQIVND (reference sequence). There are 17 residues in the CDR3. Losses at the gene ends were 3 bases for V and 3 bases for J; bases not matched to a gene: 10.

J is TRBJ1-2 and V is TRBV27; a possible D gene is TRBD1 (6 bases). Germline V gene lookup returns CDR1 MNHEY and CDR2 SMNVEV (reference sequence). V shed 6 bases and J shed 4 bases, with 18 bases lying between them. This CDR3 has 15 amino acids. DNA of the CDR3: TGTGCCAGCAGACACAACAGGGAAGAGACCTATGGCTACACCTTC. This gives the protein CASRHNREETYGYTF.

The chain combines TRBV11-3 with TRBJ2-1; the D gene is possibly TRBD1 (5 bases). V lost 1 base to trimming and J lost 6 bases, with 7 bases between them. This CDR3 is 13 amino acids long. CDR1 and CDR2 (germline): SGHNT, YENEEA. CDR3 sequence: CASSLGGINEQFF. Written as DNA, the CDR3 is TGTGCCAGCAGCTTAGGGGGCATCAATGAGCAGTTCTTC.

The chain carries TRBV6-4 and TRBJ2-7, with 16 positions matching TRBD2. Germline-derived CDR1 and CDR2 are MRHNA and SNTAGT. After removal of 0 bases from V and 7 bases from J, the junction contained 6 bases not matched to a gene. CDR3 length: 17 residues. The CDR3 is CASSDSGLAGGKREQYF. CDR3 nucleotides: TGTGCCAGCAGTGACTCGGGACTAGCGGGGGGGAAAAGAGAGCAGTACTTC.

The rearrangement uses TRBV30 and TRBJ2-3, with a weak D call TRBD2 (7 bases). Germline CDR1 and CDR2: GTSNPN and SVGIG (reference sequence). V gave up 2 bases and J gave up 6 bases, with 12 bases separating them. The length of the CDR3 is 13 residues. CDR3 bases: TGTGCCTGGAGTCACGCGGGGGCGGATACGCAGTATTTT. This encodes CAWSHAGADTQYF.

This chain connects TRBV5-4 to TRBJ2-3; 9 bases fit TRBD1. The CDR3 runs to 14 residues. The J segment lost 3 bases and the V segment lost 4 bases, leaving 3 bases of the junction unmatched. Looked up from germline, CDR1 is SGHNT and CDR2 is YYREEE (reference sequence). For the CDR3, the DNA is TGTGCCAGCAGCCTGGACAGGGGTACAGATACGCAGTATTTT. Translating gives CASSLDRGTDTQYF.

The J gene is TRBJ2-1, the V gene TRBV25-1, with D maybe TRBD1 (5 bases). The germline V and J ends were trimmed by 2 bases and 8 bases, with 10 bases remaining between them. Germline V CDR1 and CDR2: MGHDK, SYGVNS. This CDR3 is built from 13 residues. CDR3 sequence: CASSETQGDEQFF. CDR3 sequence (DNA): TGTGCCAGCAGTGAAACCCAGGGCGATGAGCAGTTCTTC.

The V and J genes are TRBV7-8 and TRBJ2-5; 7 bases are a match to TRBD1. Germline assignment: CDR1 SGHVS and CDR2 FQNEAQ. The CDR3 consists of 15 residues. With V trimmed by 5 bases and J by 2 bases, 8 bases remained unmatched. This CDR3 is CASSHPGGGQETQYF. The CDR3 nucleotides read TGTGCCAGCAGCCACCCAGGGGGTGGACAAGAGACCCAGTACTTC.

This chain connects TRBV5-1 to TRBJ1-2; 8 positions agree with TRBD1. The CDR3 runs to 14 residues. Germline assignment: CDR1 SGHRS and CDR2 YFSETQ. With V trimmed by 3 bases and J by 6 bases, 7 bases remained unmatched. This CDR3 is CASSSLPGQDGYTF. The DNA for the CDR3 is TGCGCCAGCAGCTCCCTTCCGGGACAGGATGGCTACACCTTC.

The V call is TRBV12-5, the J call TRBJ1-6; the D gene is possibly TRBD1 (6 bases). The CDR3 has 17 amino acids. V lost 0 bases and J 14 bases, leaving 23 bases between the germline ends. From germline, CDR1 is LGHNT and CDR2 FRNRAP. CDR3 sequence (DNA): TGTGCTAGTGGTTTGGTACGGAAGTTACAGGGCGGTTGGTCCCTCCACTTT. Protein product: CASGLVRKLQGGWSLHF.

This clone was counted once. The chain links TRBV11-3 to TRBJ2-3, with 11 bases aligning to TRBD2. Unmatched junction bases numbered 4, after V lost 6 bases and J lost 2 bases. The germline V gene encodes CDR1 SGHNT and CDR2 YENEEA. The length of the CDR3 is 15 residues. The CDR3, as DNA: TGTGCCAGCAGTCTAGCGGGGGGCTACACAGATACGCAGTATTTT. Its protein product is CASSLAGGYTDTQYF. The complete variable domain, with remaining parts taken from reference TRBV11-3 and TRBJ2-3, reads EAGVVQSPRYKIIEKKQPVAFWCNPISGHNTLYWYLQNLGQGPELLIRYENEEAVDDSQLPKDRFSAERLKGVDSTLKIQPAELGDSAVYLCASSLAGGYTDTQYFGPGTRLTVL.

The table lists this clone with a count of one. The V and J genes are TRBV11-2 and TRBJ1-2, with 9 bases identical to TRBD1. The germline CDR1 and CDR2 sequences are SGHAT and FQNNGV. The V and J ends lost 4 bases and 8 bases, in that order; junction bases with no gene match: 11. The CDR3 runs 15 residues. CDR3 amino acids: CASSSTGDRGNGYTF. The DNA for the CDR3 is TGTGCCAGCAGCTCCACAGGCGACAGGGGGAACGGCTACACCTTC.

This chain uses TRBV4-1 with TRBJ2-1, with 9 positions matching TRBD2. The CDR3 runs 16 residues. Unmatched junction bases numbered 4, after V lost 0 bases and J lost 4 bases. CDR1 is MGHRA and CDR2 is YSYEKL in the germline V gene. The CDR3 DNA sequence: TGCGCCAGCAGCCAAGACGGCAGCGGGGGGTACAATGAGCAGTTCTTC. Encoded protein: CASSQDGSGGYNEQFF.

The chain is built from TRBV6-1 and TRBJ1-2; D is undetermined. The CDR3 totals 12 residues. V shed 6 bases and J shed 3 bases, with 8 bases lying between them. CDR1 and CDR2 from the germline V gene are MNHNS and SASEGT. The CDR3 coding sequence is TGTGCCAGCAGCGTGGCGGACTATGGCTACACCTTC. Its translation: CASSVADYGYTF.

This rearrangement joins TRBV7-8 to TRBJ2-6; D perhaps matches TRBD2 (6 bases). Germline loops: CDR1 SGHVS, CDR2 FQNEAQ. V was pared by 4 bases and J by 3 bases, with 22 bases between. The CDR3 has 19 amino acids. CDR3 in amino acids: CASSSNRGGKDFGANVLTF. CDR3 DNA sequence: TGTGCCAGCAGCTCTAATAGAGGCGGGAAAGACTTTGGGGCCAACGTCCTGACTTTC.

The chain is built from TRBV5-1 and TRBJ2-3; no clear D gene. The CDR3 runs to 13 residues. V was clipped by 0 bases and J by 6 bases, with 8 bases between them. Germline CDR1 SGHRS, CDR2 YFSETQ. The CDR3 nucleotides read TGCGCCAGCAGCTTGGGAGCCGCGGATACGCAGTATTTT. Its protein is CASSLGAADTQYF.

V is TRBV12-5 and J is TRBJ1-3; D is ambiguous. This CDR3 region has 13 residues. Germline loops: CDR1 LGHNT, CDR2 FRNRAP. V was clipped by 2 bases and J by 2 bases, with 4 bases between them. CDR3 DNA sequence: TGTGCTAGTGGTTTGTTAGCTGGAAACACCATATATTTT. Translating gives CASGLLAGNTIYF.

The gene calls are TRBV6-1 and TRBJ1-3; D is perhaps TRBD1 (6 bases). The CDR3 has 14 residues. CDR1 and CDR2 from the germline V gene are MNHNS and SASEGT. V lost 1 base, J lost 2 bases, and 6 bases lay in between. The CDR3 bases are TGTGCCAGCAGTGAAGACAGGGCTGGAAACACCATATATTTT. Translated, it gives CASSEDRAGNTIYF.

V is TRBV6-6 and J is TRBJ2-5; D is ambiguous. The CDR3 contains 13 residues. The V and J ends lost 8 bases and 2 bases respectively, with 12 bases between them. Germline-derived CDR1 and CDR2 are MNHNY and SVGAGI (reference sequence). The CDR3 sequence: CASLTATQETQYF. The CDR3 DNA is TGTGCCAGCCTAACGGCGACTCAAGAGACCCAGTACTTC.

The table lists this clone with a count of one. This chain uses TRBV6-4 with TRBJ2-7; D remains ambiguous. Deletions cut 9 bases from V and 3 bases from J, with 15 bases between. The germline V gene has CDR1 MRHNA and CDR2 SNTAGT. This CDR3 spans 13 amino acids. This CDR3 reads CARLAGLIYEQYF. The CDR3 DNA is TGTGCCAGACTTGCAGGATTAATCTACGAGCAGTACTTC.

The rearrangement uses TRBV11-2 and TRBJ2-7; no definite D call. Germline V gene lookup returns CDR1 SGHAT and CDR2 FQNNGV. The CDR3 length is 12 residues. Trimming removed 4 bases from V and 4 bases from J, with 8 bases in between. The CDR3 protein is CASSSRWYEQYF. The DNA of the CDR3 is TGTGCCAGCAGCTCTCGGTGGTACGAGCAGTACTTC.

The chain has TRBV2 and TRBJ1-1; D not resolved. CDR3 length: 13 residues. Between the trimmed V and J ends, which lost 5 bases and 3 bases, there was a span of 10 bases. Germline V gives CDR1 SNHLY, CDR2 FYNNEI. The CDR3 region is CASSFRRDTEAFF. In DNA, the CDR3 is TGTGCCAGCAGTTTCCGACGGGACACTGAAGCTTTCTTT.

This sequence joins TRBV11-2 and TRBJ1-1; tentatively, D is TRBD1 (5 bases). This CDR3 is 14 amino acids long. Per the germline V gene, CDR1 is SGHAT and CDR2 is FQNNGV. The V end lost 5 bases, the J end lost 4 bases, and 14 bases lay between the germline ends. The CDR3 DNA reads TGTGCCAGCAGCCCCGCGGGGGGTAGCACTGAAGCTTTCTTT. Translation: CASSPAGGSTEAFF.

The DNA for the CDR3 is TGTGCCAGTAGTGTCCTCGCGGGGGGCACAGATACGCAGTATTTT. Its protein is CASSVLAGGTDTQYF. V and J are TRBV19 and TRBJ2-3; TRBD2 matches 7 bases. Germline lookup yields CDR1 LNHDA and CDR2 SQIVND (reference sequence). V was pared by 5 bases and J by 1 base, with 6 bases of the junction left unmatched. CDR3 length: 15 amino acids.

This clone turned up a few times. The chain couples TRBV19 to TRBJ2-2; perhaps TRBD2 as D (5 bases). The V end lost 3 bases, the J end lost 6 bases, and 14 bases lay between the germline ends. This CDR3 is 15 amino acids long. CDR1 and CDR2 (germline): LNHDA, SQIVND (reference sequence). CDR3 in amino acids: CASSIRGLLAGELFF. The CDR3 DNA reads TGTGCCAGTAGTATTCGTGGACTCCTCGCCGGGGAGCTGTTTTTT.

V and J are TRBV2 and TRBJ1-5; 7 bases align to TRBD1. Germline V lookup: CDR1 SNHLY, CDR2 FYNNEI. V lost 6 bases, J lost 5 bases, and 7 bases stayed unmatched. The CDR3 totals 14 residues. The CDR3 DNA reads TGTGCCAGCAGCATGGACAGGTGGGATCAGCCCCAGCATTTT. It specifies CASSMDRWDQPQHF.

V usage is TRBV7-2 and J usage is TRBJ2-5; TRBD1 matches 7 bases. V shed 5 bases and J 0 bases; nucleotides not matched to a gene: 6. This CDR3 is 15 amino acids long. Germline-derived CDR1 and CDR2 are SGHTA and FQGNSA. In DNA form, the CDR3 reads TGTGCCAGCAGCACCGGGACAGCGAACCAAGAGACCCAGTACTTC. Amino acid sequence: CASSTGTANQETQYF.

The CDR3 spells CASSLDRLRRGSPLHF. CDR3 sequence (DNA): TGTGCCAGCAGCTTGGATCGATTGAGGAGGGGCTCACCCCTCCACTTT. The gene calls are TRBV5-4 and TRBJ1-6, with D perhaps TRBD1 (5 bases). CDR1 and CDR2 (germline): SGHNT, YYREEE (reference sequence). The CDR3 contains 16 residues. V lost 0 bases, J lost 10 bases, and 17 bases lay in between.

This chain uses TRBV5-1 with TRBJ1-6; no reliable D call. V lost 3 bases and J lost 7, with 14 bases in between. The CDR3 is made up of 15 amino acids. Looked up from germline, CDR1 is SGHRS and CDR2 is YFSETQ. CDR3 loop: CASSSDKGENSPLHF. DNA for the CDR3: TGCGCCAGCAGCTCCGATAAGGGAGAGAATTCACCCCTCCACTTT.

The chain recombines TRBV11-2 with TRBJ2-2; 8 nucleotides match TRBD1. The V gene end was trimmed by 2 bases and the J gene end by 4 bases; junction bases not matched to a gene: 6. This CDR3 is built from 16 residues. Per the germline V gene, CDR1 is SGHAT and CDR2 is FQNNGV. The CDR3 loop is CASSLQGTGVTGELFF. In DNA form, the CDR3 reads TGTGCCAGCAGCTTACAAGGGACAGGAGTCACCGGGGAGCTGTTTTTT.